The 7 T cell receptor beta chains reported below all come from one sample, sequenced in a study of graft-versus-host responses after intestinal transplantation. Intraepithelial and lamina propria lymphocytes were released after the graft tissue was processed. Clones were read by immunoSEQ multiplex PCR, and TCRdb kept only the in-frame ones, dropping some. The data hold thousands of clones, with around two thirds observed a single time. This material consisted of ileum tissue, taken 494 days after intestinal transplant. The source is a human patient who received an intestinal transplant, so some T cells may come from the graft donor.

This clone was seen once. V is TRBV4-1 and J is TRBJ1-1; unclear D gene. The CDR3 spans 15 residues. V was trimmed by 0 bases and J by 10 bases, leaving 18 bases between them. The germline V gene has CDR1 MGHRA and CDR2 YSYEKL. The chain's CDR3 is CASSQDNWAAVGAFF. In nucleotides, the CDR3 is TGCGCCAGCAGCCAAGATAATTGGGCAGCGGTGGGAGCTTTCTTT.

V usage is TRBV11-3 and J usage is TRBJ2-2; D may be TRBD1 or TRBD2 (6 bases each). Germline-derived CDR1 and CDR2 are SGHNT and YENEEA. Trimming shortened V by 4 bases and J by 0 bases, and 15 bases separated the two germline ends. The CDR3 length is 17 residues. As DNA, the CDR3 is TGTGCCAGCAGCTCACCTCCCGGGGGCTCGAACACCGGGGAGCTGTTTTTT. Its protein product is CASSSPPGGSNTGELFF.

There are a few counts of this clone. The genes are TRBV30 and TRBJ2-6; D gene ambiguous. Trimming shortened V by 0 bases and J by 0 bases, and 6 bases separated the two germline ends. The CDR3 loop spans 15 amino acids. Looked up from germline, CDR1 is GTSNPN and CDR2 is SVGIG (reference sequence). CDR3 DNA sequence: TGTGCCTGGAGTGTATGGAGCTCTGGGGCCAACGTCCTGACTTTC. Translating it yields CAWSVWSSGANVLTF.

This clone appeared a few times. CDR3 loop: CAISAGANTGELFF. CDR3 coding DNA: TGTGCCATCAGTGCGGGAGCGAACACCGGGGAGCTGTTTTTT. The rearrangement uses TRBV10-3 and TRBJ2-2; D possibly corresponds to TRBD2 (6 bases). Trimming removed 4 bases from V and 0 bases from J, with 6 bases in between. There are 14 residues in the CDR3. The germline V gene encodes CDR1 ENHRY and CDR2 SYGVKD.

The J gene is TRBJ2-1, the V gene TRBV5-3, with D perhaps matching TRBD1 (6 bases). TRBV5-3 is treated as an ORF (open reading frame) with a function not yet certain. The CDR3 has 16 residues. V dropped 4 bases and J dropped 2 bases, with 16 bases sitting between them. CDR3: CARSPVDRRAYNEQFF. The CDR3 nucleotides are TGTGCCAGAAGCCCGGTTGACAGGCGAGCCTACAATGAGCAGTTCTTC.

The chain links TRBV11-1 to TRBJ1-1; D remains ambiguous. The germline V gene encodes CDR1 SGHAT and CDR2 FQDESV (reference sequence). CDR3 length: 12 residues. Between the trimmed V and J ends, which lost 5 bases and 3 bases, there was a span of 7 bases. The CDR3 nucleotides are TGTGCCAGCAGCGGCTGGTACACTGAAGCTTTCTTT. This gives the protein CASSGWYTEAFF.

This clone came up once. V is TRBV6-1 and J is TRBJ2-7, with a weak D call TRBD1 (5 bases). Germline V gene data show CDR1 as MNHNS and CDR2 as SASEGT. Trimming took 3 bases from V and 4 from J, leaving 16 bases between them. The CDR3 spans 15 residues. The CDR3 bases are TGTGCCAGCAGTGAGTTTGACAGTGACATATACGAGCAGTACTTC. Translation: CASSEFDSDIYEQYF.